A selection of T cell receptor beta chains follows, all from one sample in a study of glioma-infiltrating T cells after dendritic cell vaccination. Only in-frame clones appear in the TCRdb table, and some are missing; sequencing was by immunoSEQ multiplex PCR. The sample has around 87,000 clones; 80% to 85% are singletons. The sequences come from blood, collected after dendritic cell vaccination. The receptors were sampled from a human donor with glioblastoma. The CDR3 runs from the conserved cysteine through the conserved F or W. Fields, in order: J gene, V gene, D gene, clone size, CDR3 protein, CDR3 DNA. The D gene is left open where the match is weak. Clone size is stated in some rows and not others, as once, few, many or a class when expanded.

j_call: TRBJ2-1
v_call: TRBV19
d_call: NA
clone_size: NA
cdr3_aa: CASEGLLNEQFF
cdr3_nt: TGTGCCAGTGAGGGACTCCTCAATGAGCAGTTCTTC

j_call: TRBJ2-5
v_call: TRBV4-2
d_call: TRBD2
clone_size: NA
cdr3_aa: CASSQELRTSGGQWETQYF
cdr3_nt: TGTGCCAGCAGCCAAGAGCTTAGGACTAGCGGGGGGCAATGGGAGACCCAGTACTTC

j_call: TRBJ1-1
v_call: TRBV29-1
d_call: NA
clone_size: NA
cdr3_aa: CSVEIKPMNTEAFF
cdr3_nt: TGCAGCGTTGAGATAAAGCCTATGAACACTGAAGCTTTCTTT

j_call: TRBJ2-1
v_call: TRBV29-1
d_call: TRBD2
clone_size: NA
cdr3_aa: CSVEDSFKRGGSNEQFF
cdr3_nt: TGCAGCGTTGAAGATAGTTTTAAGCGGGGGGGGAGTAATGAGCAGTTCTTC

j_call: TRBJ2-2
v_call: TRBV4-1
d_call: TRBD1
clone_size: NA
cdr3_aa: CASSRIGDRVGAWKLFF
cdr3_nt: TGCGCCAGCAGCCGAATAGGGGACAGGGTGGGAGCTTGGAAGCTGTTTTTT

j_call: TRBJ2-7
v_call: TRBV4-3
d_call: TRBD1
clone_size: NA
cdr3_aa: CASSPGTGSSYEQYF
cdr3_nt: TGCGCCAGCAGCCCCGGGACAGGGAGCTCCTACGAGCAGTACTTC

j_call: TRBJ2-7
v_call: TRBV5-6
d_call: TRBD1
clone_size: NA
cdr3_aa: CASSSFTGTGIYEQYF
cdr3_nt: TGTGCCAGCAGCTCGTTCACCGGGACAGGGATTTACGAGCAGTACTTC

j_call: TRBJ1-5
v_call: TRBV5-1
d_call: NA
clone_size: few
cdr3_aa: CASSTEPGQSNQPQHF
cdr3_nt: TGCGCCAGCAGCACCGAGCCGGGACAAAGCAATCAGCCCCAGCATTTT

j_call: TRBJ1-2
v_call: TRBV5-1
d_call: NA
clone_size: NA
cdr3_aa: CASNQGGVNYGYTF
cdr3_nt: TGCGCCAGCAACCAGGGCGGGGTTAACTATGGCTACACCTTC

j_call: TRBJ2-4
v_call: TRBV10-3
d_call: NA
clone_size: NA
cdr3_aa: CAISDATAGKNIQYF
cdr3_nt: TGTGCCATCAGTGACGCTACAGCGGGCAAAAACATTCAGTACTTC